This section outlines one T cell receptor (beta chain) sequence together with its context. The entry originates in a study of blood T cell repertoires in COVID-19. Study-level background: Sites in the United States, Italy and Spain provided acute and convalescent COVID-19 samples. Nucleic acid was either cDNA or gDNA, and it came from T cells, B-cell-depleted T cells, or PBMCs.

The germline V gene has CDR1 SGDLS and CDR2 YYNGEE. This CDR3 has 16 amino acids. V shed 3 bases, J shed 0 bases, and the junction held 4 bases outside the gene matches. Methods used by the authors: Reference gene primer amplification gave nucleated cell count estimates. This table comes from immunoSEQ multiplex PCR, and its TCRdb copy is limited to in-frame clones, with some not included. V and J calls and clone size come straight from that table; D and trimming were deduced from the DNA. The sample consists of about 110,000 clones, 71% of them appearing once. The chain links TRBV9 to TRBJ2-2; TRBD1 matches at 8 bases. The receptor was derived from a human donor with acute or convalescent COVID-19. The donor label of this sample is uncertain. The material sequenced was peripheral blood. Here the CDR3 reads CASSGRTGTNTGELFF. The CDR3 nucleotides are TGTGCCAGCAGCGGTCGGACAGGGACGAACACCGGGGAGCTGTTTTTT. Variable domain in full (rest from reference TRBV9 and TRBJ2-2): DSGVTQTPKHLITATGQRVTLRCSPRSGDLSVYWYQQSLDQGLQFLIQYYNGEERAKGNILERFSAQQFPDLHSELNLSSLELGDSALYFCASSGRTGTNTGELFFGEGSRLTVL.